This entry is about one TCR beta chain. The CDR3 contains 12 residues. The V end lost 7 bases, the J end lost 7 bases, and 10 bases lay between the germline ends. CDR1 and CDR2 from the germline V gene are MDHEN and SYDVKM. Participants were aged about 18 to 90 years, lived in around 25 US areas, and enrolled virtually. Method: immunoSEQ multiplex PCR; TCRdb's copy keeps in-frame clones and lacks some. The sample holds approximately 250,000 clones; approximately 79% are singletons and the top ten take 4.1%. The data originate from a study of blood T cell repertoires in COVID-19. This chain connects TRBV28 to TRBJ2-2; a weak D match, TRBD2 (6 bases). The TCR originated in a man aged 30 to 39 with acute COVID-19. The material sequenced was PBMCs or T cells enriched from blood (not recorded which). The CDR3 sequence: CASKVAVGELFF. The CDR3 DNA follows: TGTGCCAGCAAAGTAGCGGTCGGGGAGCTGTTTTTT.